The clone carrying this T cell receptor (beta chain) was detected only once. The CDR3 extends over 15 amino acids. Deletions cut 4 bases from V and 4 bases from J, with 17 bases between. Per the germline V gene, CDR1 is SGHNT and CDR2 is YYREEE (reference sequence). These data are taken from a study of T cell changes during pregnancy in multiple sclerosis. Method: immunoSEQ multiplex PCR; TCRdb's copy keeps in-frame clones and lacks some. This sample yields around 61,000 clones, of which 80% to 90% are seen a single time; approximately 5% belongs to the top ten. The clonotype comes from a human donor whose cells served as feeder cells for cultures in a pregnancy study. This chain links TRBV5-4 with TRBJ2-5; a possible D gene is TRBD2 (5 bases). Sequenced sample: peripheral blood from another person, used as feeder cells. CDR3 sequence reads: CASSRTGSLGETQYF. CDR3 nucleotides: TGTGCCAGCAGCCGTACTGGGAGTCTTGGAGAGACCCAGTACTTC.